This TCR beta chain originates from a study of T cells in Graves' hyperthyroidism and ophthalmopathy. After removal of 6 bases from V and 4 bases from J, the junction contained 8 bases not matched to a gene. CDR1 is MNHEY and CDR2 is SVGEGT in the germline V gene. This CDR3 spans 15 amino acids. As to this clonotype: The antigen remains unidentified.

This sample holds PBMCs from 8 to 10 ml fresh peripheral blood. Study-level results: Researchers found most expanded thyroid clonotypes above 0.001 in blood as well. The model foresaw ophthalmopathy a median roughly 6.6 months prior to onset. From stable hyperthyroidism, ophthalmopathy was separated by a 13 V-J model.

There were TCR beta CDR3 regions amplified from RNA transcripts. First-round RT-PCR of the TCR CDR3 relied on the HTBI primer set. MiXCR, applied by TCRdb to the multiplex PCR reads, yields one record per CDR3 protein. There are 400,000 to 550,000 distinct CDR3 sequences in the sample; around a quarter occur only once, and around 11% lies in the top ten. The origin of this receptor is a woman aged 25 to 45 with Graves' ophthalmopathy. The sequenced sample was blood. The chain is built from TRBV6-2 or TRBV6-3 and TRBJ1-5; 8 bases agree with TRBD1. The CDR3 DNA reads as TGTGCCAGCAGCTCACAGGGGGGCGAGAATCAGCCCCAGCATTTT. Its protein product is CASSSQGGENQPQHF.